These T cell receptor beta chains were read from a single sample in a study of T cells in Graves' hyperthyroidism and ophthalmopathy. TCRdb analysed the multiplex PCR reads with MiXCR anew, one entry per CDR3 protein. Of hundreds of thousands of distinct CDR3 sequences listed, 35% to 40% are singletons. Sequencing input: blood. The receptor set was obtained from a man between 18 and 35 years old with Graves' hyperthyroidism. CDR3s include the opening cysteine and the closing phenylalanine or tryptophan. A D gene is named only where the DNA matches it firmly. Where a row states a size, it is once, few, many or the class of an expanded clone; other rows omit it.

D gene,J gene,clone size,V gene,CDR3 DNA,CDR3 protein
TRBD1,TRBJ1-1,.,TRBV19,TGTGCCACAGGACAGGGGCTAACTGAAGCTTTCTTT,CATGQGLTEAFF
.,TRBJ1-4,many,TRBV2,TGTGCCAGCACGGGGTCCAATAATGAAAAACTGTTTTTT,CASTGSNNEKLFF
.,TRBJ1-6,.,TRBV2,TGTGCCAGTACCAGGGCTACGGGACGCGATAATTCACCCCTCCACTTT,CASTRATGRDNSPLHF
.,TRBJ2-6,.,TRBV6-1,TGTGCCAGCGCGGCCCCCAGGGGACTTGCTGGGGCCAACGTCCTGACTTTC,CASAAPRGLAGANVLTF
.,TRBJ2-7,many,TRBV7-7,TGTGCTAGCAGCTCCAACCTAGGCGCCGAGCAGTACTTC,CASSSNLGAEQYF
.,TRBJ2-7,.,TRBV7-2,TGTGCCAGCAGCCACGCGGGGACCACCTCGGCGGTCGAGCAGTACTTC,CASSHAGTTSAVEQYF
TRBD1,TRBJ1-1,.,TRBV29-1,TGCAGCGTTGTACGGACAGGGAACACTGAAGCTTTCTTT,CSVVRTGNTEAFF
.,TRBJ1-2,few,TRBV11-2,TGTGCCAGCAGCCACAATGGCAGGGGAAACTATGGCTACACCTTC,CASSHNGRGNYGYTF
.,TRBJ2-7,many,TRBV20-1,TGCAGTGCTAGTACTGGCTACGAGCAGTACTTC,CSASTGYEQYF
TRBD1,TRBJ2-7,.,TRBV6-1,TGTGCCAGCAGTGAAATCTCTAAGAGACAGGGGTTGTACGAGCAGTACTTC,CASSEISKRQGLYEQYF
.,TRBJ1-1,few,TRBV5-1,TGCGCCAGCAGCTTGGAGGGAGCAGGGATCATGAACACTGAAGCTTTCTTT,CASSLEGAGIMNTEAFF
.,TRBJ1-1,.,TRBV7-3,TGTGCCAGCAGCTTAACAGGACTGAGCACTGAAGCTTTCTTT,CASSLTGLSTEAFF
TRBD2,TRBJ2-7,.,TRBV9,TGTGCTAGAGAGGTAGCCAGCGGGAGACTCCCCTACGAGCAGTACTTC,CAREVASGRLPYEQYF
.,TRBJ1-3,.,TRBV7-2,TGTGCCAGCAGCCCCCCGGCCGGAGTTGAGGGGACCATATATTTT,CASSPPAGVEGTIYF
TRBD1,TRBJ2-7,many,TRBV10-3,TGTGCCATCACCGATACCAGGGGGCTCGAGCAGTACTTC,CAITDTRGLEQYF
.,TRBJ1-2,.,TRBV19,TGTGCCAGCAGCCACCTCGGGGCGAGCTATGGCTACACCTTC,CASSHLGASYGYTF
.,TRBJ1-1,few,TRBV5-1,TGCGCCAGCAGCTTGGTTGGGACACCGAACACTGAAGCTTTCTTT,CASSLVGTPNTEAFF
TRBD1,TRBJ1-1,few,TRBV12-3/TRBV12-4,TGTGCCAGCAGTCCTAGGACAGGCGGGTGGACTGAAGCTTTCTTT,CASSPRTGGWTEAFF
TRBD1,TRBJ1-5,.,TRBV9,TGTGCCAGCAGCGTAGCGGGGACAGTTAATCAGCCCCAGCATTTT,CASSVAGTVNQPQHF
TRBD1,TRBJ1-1,many,TRBV2,TGTGCCAGCAGTGGGGACAGAGATGAAGCTTTCTTT,CASSGDRDEAFF
.,TRBJ2-5,.,TRBV11-1,TGTGCCAGCAGCAGGCGTTGGGACTTAGAAGAGACCCAGTACTTC,CASSRRWDLEETQYF
.,TRBJ2-2,.,TRBV30,TGTGCCTGGAGTACGCAGACCGGGGAGCTGTTTTTT,CAWSTQTGELFF
.,TRBJ2-5,.,TRBV6-5,TGTGCCAGCAGTTACAATCGAGGGGAGACCCAGTACTTC,CASSYNRGETQYF
TRBD1,TRBJ1-1,.,TRBV12-3/TRBV12-4,TGTGCCATATCAGGGGGCGAAATTCGACCCACTGAAGCTTTCTTT,CAISGGEIRPTEAFF
.,TRBJ2-2,many,TRBV11-1,TGTGCCAGCAGCTTGGGGCGACTGCTGTTTTTT,CASSLGRLLFF
TRBD1,TRBJ1-3,.,TRBV20-1,TGCAGTGCGAGCCCGGGACAGGGGGGAAACACCATATATTTT,CSASPGQGGNTIYF
TRBD1,TRBJ1-5,.,TRBV7-9,TGTGCCAGCAGCTTAGGGACAGGGTATCATCAGCCCCAGCATTTT,CASSLGTGYHQPQHF
.,TRBJ1-1,few,TRBV4-1,TGCGCCAGCAGCCAAGAATCACTGTCTGAAGCTTTCTTT,CASSQESLSEAFF
.,TRBJ1-1,many,TRBV19,TGTGCCAGTAGTATCTTACGGGCGAACACTGAAGCTTTCTTT,CASSILRANTEAFF
.,TRBJ1-2,.,TRBV6-1,TGTGCCAGCAGTTACGGAGGCTACACCTTC,CASSYGGYTF
TRBD2,TRBJ2-6,.,TRBV25-1,TGTGCCAGCAGTGAATATCGGGGGGGAGCCAACGTCCTGACTTTC,CASSEYRGGANVLTF
TRBD1,TRBJ1-2,.,TRBV25-1,TGTGCCAGCACCCGGGACAGTCCAGGACATGGCTACACCTTC,CASTRDSPGHGYTF
TRBD1,TRBJ1-3,few,TRBV20-1,TGCAGTGCAGCAATCCCCGGGACAGTATCTGGAAACACCATATATTTT,CSAAIPGTVSGNTIYF
.,TRBJ2-5,many,TRBV13,TGTGCCAGCAGCTTCGGGGCGGGAGAGACCCAGTACTTC,CASSFGAGETQYF
.,TRBJ2-5,many,TRBV7-6,TGTGCCAGCAGCCTCCGGGCCGAGGGTGACGGAGAGACCCAGTACTTC,CASSLRAEGDGETQYF
.,TRBJ2-5,.,TRBV20-1,TGCAGTACCCTCCAAGAGACCCAGTACTTC,CSTLQETQYF
TRBD1,TRBJ1-2,many,TRBV10-3,TGTGCCATCAGCGGGGACAGCCTCTATGGCTACACCTTC,CAISGDSLYGYTF